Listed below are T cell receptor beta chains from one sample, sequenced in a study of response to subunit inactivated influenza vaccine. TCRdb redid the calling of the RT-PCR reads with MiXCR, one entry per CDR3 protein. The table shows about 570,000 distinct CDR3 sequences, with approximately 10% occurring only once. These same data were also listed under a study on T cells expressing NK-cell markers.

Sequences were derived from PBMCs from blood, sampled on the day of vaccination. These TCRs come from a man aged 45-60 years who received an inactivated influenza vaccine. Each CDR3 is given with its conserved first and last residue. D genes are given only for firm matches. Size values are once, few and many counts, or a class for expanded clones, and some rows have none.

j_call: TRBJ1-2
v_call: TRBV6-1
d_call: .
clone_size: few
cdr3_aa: CASSEGVNYGYTF
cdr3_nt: TGTGCCAGCAGTGAGGGCGTTAACTATGGCTACACCTTC

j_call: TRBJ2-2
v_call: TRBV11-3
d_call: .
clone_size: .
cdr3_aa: CASSRGESHAGELFF
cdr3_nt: TGTGCCAGCAGCAGGGGGGAGTCCCATGCCGGGGAGCTGTTTTTT

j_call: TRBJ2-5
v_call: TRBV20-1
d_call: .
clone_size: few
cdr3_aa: CSATLQGFRETQYF
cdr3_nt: TGCAGTGCTACGCTACAGGGTTTCCGAGAGACCCAGTACTTC

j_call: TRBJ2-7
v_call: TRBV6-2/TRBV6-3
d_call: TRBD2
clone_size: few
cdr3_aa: CASSYSSLAVVEQYF
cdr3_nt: TGTGCCAGCAGTTACTCTTCTCTAGCGGTCGTCGAGCAGTACTTC

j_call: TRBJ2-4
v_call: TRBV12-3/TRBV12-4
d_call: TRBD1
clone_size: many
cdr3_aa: CASREYGTGKNIQYF
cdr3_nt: TGTGCCAGCAGAGAATACGGGACAGGGAAAAACATTCAGTACTTC

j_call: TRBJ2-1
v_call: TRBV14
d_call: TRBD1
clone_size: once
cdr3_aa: CASSVNRGISYNEQFF
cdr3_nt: TGTGCCAGCAGTGTCAACAGGGGGATCTCCTACAATGAGCAGTTCTTC

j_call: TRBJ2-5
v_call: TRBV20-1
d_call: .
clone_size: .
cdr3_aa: CSAKRQGSETQYF
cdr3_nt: TGCAGTGCTAAGAGGCAGGGTTCAGAGACCCAGTACTTC

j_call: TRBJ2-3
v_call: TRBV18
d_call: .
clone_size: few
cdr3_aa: CASSPPDGVQDTQYF
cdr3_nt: TGTGCCAGCTCACCACCGGACGGGGTTCAGGATACGCAGTATTTT

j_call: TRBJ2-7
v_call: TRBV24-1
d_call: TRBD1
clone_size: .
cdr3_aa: CATSEATGNTYEQYF
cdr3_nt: TGTGCCACCAGTGAGGCGACAGGGAATACCTACGAGCAGTACTTC

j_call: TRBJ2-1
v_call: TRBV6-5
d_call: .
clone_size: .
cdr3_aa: CASSYSLSRAYNEQFF
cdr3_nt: TGTGCCAGCAGTTACTCATTGAGCCGGGCCTACAATGAGCAGTTCTTC

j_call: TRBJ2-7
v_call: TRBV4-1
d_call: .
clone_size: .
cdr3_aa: CASSQRLGDYEQYF
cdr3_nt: TGCGCCAGCAGCCAGAGGCTGGGGGACTACGAGCAGTACTTC

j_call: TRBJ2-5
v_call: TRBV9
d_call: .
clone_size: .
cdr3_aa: CASSVVGGALETQYF
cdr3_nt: TGTGCCAGCAGCGTAGTCGGCGGGGCTCTGGAGACCCAGTACTTC

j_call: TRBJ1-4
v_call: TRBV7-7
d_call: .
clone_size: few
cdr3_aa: CASSLNQREKLFF
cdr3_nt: TGTGCTAGCAGCTTAAATCAGCGTGAAAAACTGTTTTTT

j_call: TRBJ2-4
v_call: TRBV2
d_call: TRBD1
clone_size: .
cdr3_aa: CASSQRQGIAKNIQYF
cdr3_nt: TGTGCCAGCAGTCAGAGACAGGGGATAGCCAAAAACATTCAGTACTTC